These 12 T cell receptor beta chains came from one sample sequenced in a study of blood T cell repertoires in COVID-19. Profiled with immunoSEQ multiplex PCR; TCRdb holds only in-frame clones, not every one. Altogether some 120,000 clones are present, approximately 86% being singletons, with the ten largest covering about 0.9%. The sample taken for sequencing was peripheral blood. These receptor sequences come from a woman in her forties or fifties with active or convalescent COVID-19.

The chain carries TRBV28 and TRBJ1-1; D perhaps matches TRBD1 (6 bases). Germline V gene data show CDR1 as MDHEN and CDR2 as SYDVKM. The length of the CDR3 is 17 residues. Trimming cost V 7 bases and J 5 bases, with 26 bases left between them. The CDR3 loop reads CASILGGSRAPKTEAFF. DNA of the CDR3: TGTGCCAGCATCCTTGGGGGCTCAAGGGCCCCGAAGACTGAAGCTTTCTTT.

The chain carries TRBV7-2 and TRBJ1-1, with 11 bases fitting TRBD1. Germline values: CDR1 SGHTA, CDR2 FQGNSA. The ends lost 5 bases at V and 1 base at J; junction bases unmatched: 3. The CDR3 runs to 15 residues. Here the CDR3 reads CASSRDRGANTEAFF. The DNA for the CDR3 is TGTGCCAGCAGCCGGGACAGGGGGGCGAACACTGAAGCTTTCTTT. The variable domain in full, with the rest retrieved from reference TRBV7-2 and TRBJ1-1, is GAGVSQSPSNKVTEKGKDVELRCDPISGHTALYWYRQSLGQGLEFLIYFQGNSAPDKSGLPSDRFSAERTGGSVSTLTIQRTQQEDSAVYLCASSRDRGANTEAFFGQGTRLTVV.

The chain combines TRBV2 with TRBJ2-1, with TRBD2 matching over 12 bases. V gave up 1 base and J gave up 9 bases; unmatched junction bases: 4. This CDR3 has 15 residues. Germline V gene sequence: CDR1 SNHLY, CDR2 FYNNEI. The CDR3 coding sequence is TGTGCCAGCAGTGAAGATGCTAGCGGGGGGGGTGAGCAGTTCTTC. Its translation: CASSEDASGGGEQFF.

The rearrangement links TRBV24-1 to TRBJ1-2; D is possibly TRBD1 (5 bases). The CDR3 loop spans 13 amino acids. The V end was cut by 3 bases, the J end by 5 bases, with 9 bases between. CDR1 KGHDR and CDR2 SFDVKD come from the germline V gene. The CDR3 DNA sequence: TGTGCCACCAGTGATAGCTCAGGGTATGGCTACACCTTC. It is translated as CATSDSSGYGYTF.

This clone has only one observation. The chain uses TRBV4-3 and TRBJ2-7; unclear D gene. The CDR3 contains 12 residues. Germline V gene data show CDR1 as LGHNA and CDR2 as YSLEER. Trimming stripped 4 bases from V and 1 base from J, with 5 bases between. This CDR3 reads CASSRASYEQYF. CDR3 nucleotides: TGCGCCAGCAGCCGAGCGTCCTACGAGCAGTACTTC.

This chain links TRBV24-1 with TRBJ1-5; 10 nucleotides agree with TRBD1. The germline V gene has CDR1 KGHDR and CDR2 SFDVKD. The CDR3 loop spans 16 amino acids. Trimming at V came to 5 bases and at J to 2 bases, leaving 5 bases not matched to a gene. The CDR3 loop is CATSATGGPGNQPQHF. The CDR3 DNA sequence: TGTGCCACCAGTGCGACAGGGGGCCCAGGCAATCAGCCCCAGCATTTT.

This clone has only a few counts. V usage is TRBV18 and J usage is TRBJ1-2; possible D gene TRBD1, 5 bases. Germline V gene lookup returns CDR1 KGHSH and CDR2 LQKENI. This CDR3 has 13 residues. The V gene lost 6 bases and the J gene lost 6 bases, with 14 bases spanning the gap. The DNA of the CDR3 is TGTGCCAGCTCGACGGGAGGGGCCCATGGCTACACCTTC. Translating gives CASSTGGAHGYTF.

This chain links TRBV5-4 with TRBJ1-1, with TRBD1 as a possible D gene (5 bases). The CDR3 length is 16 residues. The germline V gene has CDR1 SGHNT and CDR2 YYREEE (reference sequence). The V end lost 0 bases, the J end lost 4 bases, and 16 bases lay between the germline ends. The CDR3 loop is CASSLAKGQLGTEAFF. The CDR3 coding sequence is TGTGCCAGCAGCTTGGCCAAGGGGCAGTTGGGCACTGAAGCTTTCTTT. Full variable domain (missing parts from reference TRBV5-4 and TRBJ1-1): ETGVTQSPTHLIKTRGQQVTLRCSSQSGHNTVSWYQQALGQGPQFIFQYYREEENGRGNFPPRFSGLQFPNYSSELNVNALELDDSALYLCASSLAKGQLGTEAFFGQGTRLTVV.

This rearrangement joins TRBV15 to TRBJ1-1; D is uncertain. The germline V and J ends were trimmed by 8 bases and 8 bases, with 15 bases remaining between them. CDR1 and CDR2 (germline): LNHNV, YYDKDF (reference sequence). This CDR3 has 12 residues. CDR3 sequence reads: CATGGYSSEAFF. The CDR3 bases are TGTGCCACCGGTGGTTACAGTTCCGAAGCTTTCTTT.

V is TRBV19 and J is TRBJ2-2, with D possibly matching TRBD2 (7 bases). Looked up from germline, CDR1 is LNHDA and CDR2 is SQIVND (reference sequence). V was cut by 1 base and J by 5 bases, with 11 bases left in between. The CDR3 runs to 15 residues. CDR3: CASSIAEGGTGELFF. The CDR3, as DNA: TGTGCCAGTAGTATAGCGGAGGGGGGGACCGGGGAGCTGTTTTTT. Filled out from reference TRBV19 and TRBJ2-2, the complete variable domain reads DGGITQSPKYLFRKEGQNVTLSCEQNLNHDAMYWYRQDPGQGLRLIYYSQIVNDFQKGDIAEGYSVSREKKESFPLTVTSAQKNPTAFYLCASSIAEGGTGELFFGEGSRLTVL.

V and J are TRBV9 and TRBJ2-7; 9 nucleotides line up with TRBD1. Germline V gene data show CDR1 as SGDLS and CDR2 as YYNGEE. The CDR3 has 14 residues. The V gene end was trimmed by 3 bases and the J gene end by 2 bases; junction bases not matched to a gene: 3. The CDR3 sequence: CASSGDRVPYEQYF. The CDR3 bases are TGTGCCAGCAGCGGGGACAGGGTCCCCTACGAGCAGTACTTC.

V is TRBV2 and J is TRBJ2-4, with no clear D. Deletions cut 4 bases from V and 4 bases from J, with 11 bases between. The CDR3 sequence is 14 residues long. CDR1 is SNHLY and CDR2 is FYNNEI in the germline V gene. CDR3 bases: TGTGCCAGCAGTGGTGACTTCTTAAAAAACATTCAGTACTTC. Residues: CASSGDFLKNIQYF.